Presented here are 24 T cell receptor beta chains from one specimen sequenced in a study of Graves' ophthalmopathy and Graves' hyperthyroidism (dated by TCRdb to 2016 to 2019). Data came from an Illumina HiSeq 2000. For repertoire sequencing, the TCR beta CDR3 regions were amplified from RNA transcripts. A first-round RT-PCR used HTBI primers with the Qiagen OneStep RT-PCR kit, followed by a second-round multiplex PCR, size selection and purification. In-frame beta chains were kept once TCRdb had trimmed the public reads at Q25 with fastp and called clones with MiXCR. Rows matching on CDR3 protein sequence are summarized as one entry with the most common DNA and genes. In all, the sample holds some 350,000 distinct CDR3 sequences, and about a sixth of those were seen once. The biggest ten clones account for 2% to 3% of the sample. Input material: peripheral blood. The receptors derive from an adult woman with stable Graves' hyperthyroidism.

This clonotype was counted between two and nine times. This chain connects TRBV4-1 to TRBJ1-1; D gene uncertain. CDR3 size: 15 residues. Trimming stripped 3 bases from V and 3 bases from J, with 14 bases between. Germline CDR1 and CDR2: MGHRA and YSYEKL. The CDR3 region has the DNA TGCGCCAGCAGCCACCCTGGGAAGGTAGACACTGAAGCTTTCTTT. Its protein product is CASSHPGKVDTEAFF.

This clonotype was observed at least ten times. The chain is built from TRBV6-5 and TRBJ1-1; D unresolved. In germline, CDR1 is MNHEY, CDR2 SVGAGI. The CDR3 spans 14 residues. The ends were cut back, 0 bases at V and 5 bases at J, with 10 bases in the middle. The CDR3 sequence: CASSYSGVPTEAFF. The CDR3 DNA reads as TGTGCCAGCAGTTACTCCGGGGTCCCAACTGAAGCTTTCTTT.

There are many counts of this clonotype. The V call is TRBV7-2, the J call TRBJ1-6; no definite D call. Germline lookup yields CDR1 SGHTA and CDR2 FQGNSA. This CDR3 comprises 12 residues. The ends were cut back, 1 base at V and 10 bases at J, with 5 bases in the middle. CDR3 nucleotide sequence: TGTGCCAGCAGCTTAGGAGGATCACCCCTCCACTTT. As protein: CASSLGGSPLHF.

This clonotype was counted many times. The chain combines TRBV18 with TRBJ2-4, with no clear D. In germline, CDR1 is KGHSH, CDR2 LQKENI. The CDR3 runs to 18 residues. V was cut by 3 bases and J by 0 bases, with 18 bases left in between. CDR3 region: CASSPTLTVQLAKNIQYF. The CDR3 DNA is TGTGCCAGCTCACCGACACTGACCGTTCAACTAGCCAAAAACATTCAGTACTTC.

This clonotype showed up many times. V gene TRBV28 combines with J gene TRBJ2-2; D is ambiguous. The V end was cut by 8 bases, the J end by 0 bases, with 10 bases between. This CDR3 has 14 residues. CDR1 is MDHEN and CDR2 is SYDVKM in the germline V gene. The CDR3 region is CASSGLTNTGELFF. CDR3 sequence (DNA): TGTGCCAGCTCCGGCCTGACGAACACCGGGGAGCTGTTTTTT.

In this sample, this clonotype turned up many times. The V and J genes are TRBV29-1 and TRBJ2-7; 9 nucleotides align to TRBD1. CDR1 is SQVTM and CDR2 is ANQGSEA in the germline V gene. The CDR3 length is 14 residues. The ends lost 4 bases at V and 6 bases at J; junction bases unmatched: 10. CDR3 in amino acids: CSVAVPGQGPEQYF. DNA for the CDR3: TGCAGCGTTGCCGTACCGGGACAGGGACCCGAGCAGTACTTC.

This clonotype was observed at least ten times. This chain connects TRBV5-1 to TRBJ2-7, with TRBD1 matching over 7 bases. CDR1 and CDR2 from the germline V gene are SGHRS and YFSETQ. There are 14 residues in the CDR3. Trimming at V came to 4 bases and at J to 2 bases, leaving 6 bases not matched to a gene. CDR3 sequence (DNA): TGCGCCAGCAGCCCTACAACAGGGGCCTACGAGCAGTACTTC. It is translated as CASSPTTGAYEQYF.

This clonotype showed up many times. In DNA, the CDR3 is TGTGCCACCAGTGACCGCATGAACACTGAAGCTTTCTTT. Translated: CATSDRMNTEAFF. The chain couples TRBV24-1 to TRBJ1-1; no clear D gene. Trimming removed 4 bases at V and 0 bases at J, with 5 bases between. This CDR3 is built from 13 residues. Germline CDR1 and CDR2: KGHDR and SFDVKD.

Many counts were recorded for this clonotype. The genes are TRBV11-2 and TRBJ2-2, with D perhaps TRBD2 (6 bases). The germline CDR1 and CDR2 sequences are SGHAT and FQNNGV. Trimming took off 2 bases at V and 4 bases at J, with 14 bases between the two ends. There are 16 residues in the CDR3. CDR3 amino acids: CASSLLYGSGTGELFF. As DNA, the CDR3 is TGTGCCAGCAGCTTACTTTACGGGAGTGGCACCGGGGAGCTGTTTTTT. Supplemented by reference TRBV11-2 and TRBJ2-2, the full variable domain reads EAGVAQSPRYKIIEKRQSVAFWCNPISGHATLYWYQQILGQGPKLLIQFQNNGVVDDSQLPKDRFSAERLKGVDSTLKIQPAKLEDSAVYLCASSLLYGSGTGELFFGEGSRLTVL.

About this clonotype itself: One base away lies a much larger clone, so this may be a sequencing read error. The chain combines TRBV4-1 with TRBJ2-5; 12 bases agree with TRBD1. CDR3 length: 15 residues. Germline V lookup: CDR1 MGHRA, CDR2 YSYEKL. This CDR3 reads CASSQGQGADETLYF. As DNA, the CDR3 is TGCGCCAGCAGCCAGGGACAGGGGGCGGACGAGACCCTGTACTTC.

This clonotype was picked up many times. V usage is TRBV12-3 or TRBV12-4 and J usage is TRBJ2-5; TRBD2 matches 7 bases. Trimming cost V 3 bases and J 2 bases; bases outside gene matches: 6. CDR3 length equals 15 residues. The CDR3 nucleotides are TGTGCCAGCAGTTTGAGTAGCGGGCTTCAAGAGACCCAGTACTTC. Amino acid sequence: CASSLSSGLQETQYF.

This clonotype has more than one count but fewer than ten. V usage is TRBV6-1 and J usage is TRBJ1-6, with no clear D. The V and J ends lost 3 bases and 0 bases respectively, with 9 bases between them. Germline values: CDR1 MNHNS, CDR2 SASEGT. This CDR3 region has 16 residues. In DNA form, the CDR3 reads TGTGCCAGCAGTGACAGCGAGAGCTCCTATAATTCACCCCTCCACTTT. It is translated as CASSDSESSYNSPLHF.

This clonotype has at least ten counts. A much larger clone lies a single base off, so this may be a read error. V gene TRBV12-3 or TRBV12-4 combines with J gene TRBJ2-5, with 8 bases that match TRBD1. This CDR3 spans 14 amino acids. The CDR3 coding sequence is TGTGCCAGCAGTTTAACGACAGGGGCAGAGACCAAGTACTTC. Amino acid sequence: CASSLTTGAETKYF.

The genes are TRBV27 and TRBJ1-2, with D possibly matching TRBD1 (6 bases). Deletions cut 5 bases from V and 2 bases from J, with 15 bases between. Germline V gene lookup returns CDR1 MNHEY and CDR2 SMNVEV (reference sequence). This CDR3 has 15 amino acids. CDR3 nucleotide sequence: TGTGCCAGCAGTCCCCGAGGGACACGCAACTATGGCTACACCTTC. Its protein product is CASSPRGTRNYGYTF.

This clonotype has at least ten counts. The chain uses TRBV2 and TRBJ2-5; no clear D gene. V was shortened by 7 bases and J by 2 bases, with 17 bases between the two germline ends. Germline V gene sequence: CDR1 SNHLY, CDR2 FYNNEI. The CDR3 loop spans 15 amino acids. The CDR3 reads CASTGSRGYQETQYF. The CDR3 DNA follows: TGTGCCAGCACCGGCTCCCGCGGATATCAAGAGACCCAGTACTTC.

This clonotype was counted ten times or more. The J gene is TRBJ2-2, the V gene TRBV6-5; D gene unclear. Germline CDR1 MNHEY, CDR2 SVGAGI. V was shortened by 3 bases and J by 5 bases, with 13 bases between the two germline ends. The CDR3 loop spans 15 amino acids. Here the CDR3 reads CASSYRTRLTGELFF. CDR3 DNA: TGTGCCAGCAGTTATCGCACTCGCTTGACCGGGGAGCTGTTTTTT.

This clonotype was seen at least ten times. The chain combines TRBV20-1 with TRBJ2-5, with 9 bases fitting TRBD1. V gave up 1 base and J gave up 5 bases; unmatched junction bases: 5. This CDR3 comprises 14 residues. The V gene's germline CDR1 is DFQATT and CDR2 SNEGSKA (reference sequence). In DNA, the CDR3 is TGCAGTGCTAGAGGGGACAGGGTCGGGGAGACCCAGTACTTC. It encodes CSARGDRVGETQYF.

This chain uses TRBV5-6 with TRBJ2-7; TRBD2 aligns across 8 bases. The J segment lost 2 bases and the V segment lost 4 bases, leaving 11 bases of the junction unmatched. The germline CDR1 and CDR2 sequences are SGHDT and YYEEEE. The CDR3 has 16 amino acids. In DNA, the CDR3 is TGTGCCAGCAGCCCATCCTACAGCGGGAGTCCCTACGAGCAGTACTTC. Its protein product is CASSPSYSGSPYEQYF.

This clonotype was found many times. The rearrangement links TRBV7-2 to TRBJ2-5; D possibly corresponds to TRBD2 (7 bases). In germline, CDR1 is SGHTA, CDR2 FQGNSA. Trimming left V 1 base short and J 7 bases short, with 16 bases between. There are 15 residues in the CDR3. CDR3 region: CASSLEVGGAGTQYF. CDR3 DNA sequence: TGTGCCAGCAGCTTAGAGGTGGGGGGGGCCGGGACCCAGTACTTC.

This clonotype was counted a few times. The chain uses TRBV20-1 and TRBJ1-5; D call uncertain. Trimming removed 4 bases from V and 3 bases from J, with 10 bases in between. Germline lookup yields CDR1 DFQATT and CDR2 SNEGSKA (reference sequence). The CDR3 has 13 amino acids. CDR3 amino acids: CSATNRNNQPQHF. DNA of the CDR3: TGCAGTGCTACAAACAGAAACAATCAGCCCCAGCATTTT.

This clonotype was observed at least ten times. The chain carries TRBV19 and TRBJ1-6, with no clear D. The CDR3 contains 13 residues. Trimming shortened V by 4 bases and J by 4 bases, and 5 bases separated the two germline ends. Germline V gene lookup returns CDR1 LNHDA and CDR2 SQIVND (reference sequence). The CDR3 bases are TGTGCCAGTAGTACCCGGTATAATTCACCCCTCCACTTT. Its protein product is CASSTRYNSPLHF.

In this sample, this clonotype turned up a few times. V is TRBV5-6 and J is TRBJ1-5; D perhaps matches TRBD1 (5 bases). The CDR3 spans 15 residues. In germline, CDR1 is SGHDT, CDR2 YYEEEE. Deletions cut 3 bases from V and 6 bases from J, with 16 bases between. CDR3 DNA sequence: TGTGCCAGCAGCTCGGCCAGGGTACGAGCTCAGCCCCAGCATTTT. Translating it yields CASSSARVRAQPQHF. Supplemented by reference TRBV5-6 and TRBJ1-5, the full variable domain reads DAGVTQSPTHLIKTRGQQVTLRCSPKSGHDTVSWYQQALGQGPQFIFQYYEEEERQRGNFPDRFSGHQFPNYSSELNVNALLLGDSALYLCASSSARVRAQPQHFGDGTRLSIL.

This clonotype was picked up many times. The chain is built from TRBV7-6 and TRBJ1-1, with D possibly TRBD1 on 6 matching bases. CDR3 length: 14 residues. V dropped 4 bases and J dropped 5 bases, with 14 bases sitting between them. The germline V gene encodes CDR1 SGHVS and CDR2 FNYEAQ. The CDR3 loop reads CASSSTGRRTEAFF. CDR3 DNA sequence: TGTGCCAGCAGCTCCACAGGGAGGAGGACTGAAGCTTTCTTT.

This clonotype was counted ten times or more. The chain joins TRBV19 to TRBJ1-1; maybe TRBD1 (6 bases). V shed 7 bases and J shed 3 bases, with 18 bases lying between them. CDR3 length: 15 amino acids. CDR1 is LNHDA and CDR2 is SQIVND in the germline V gene (reference sequence). The chain's CDR3 is CASTDPRGTDTEAFF. CDR3 DNA sequence: TGTGCCAGTACCGACCCCAGGGGCACAGACACTGAAGCTTTCTTT.